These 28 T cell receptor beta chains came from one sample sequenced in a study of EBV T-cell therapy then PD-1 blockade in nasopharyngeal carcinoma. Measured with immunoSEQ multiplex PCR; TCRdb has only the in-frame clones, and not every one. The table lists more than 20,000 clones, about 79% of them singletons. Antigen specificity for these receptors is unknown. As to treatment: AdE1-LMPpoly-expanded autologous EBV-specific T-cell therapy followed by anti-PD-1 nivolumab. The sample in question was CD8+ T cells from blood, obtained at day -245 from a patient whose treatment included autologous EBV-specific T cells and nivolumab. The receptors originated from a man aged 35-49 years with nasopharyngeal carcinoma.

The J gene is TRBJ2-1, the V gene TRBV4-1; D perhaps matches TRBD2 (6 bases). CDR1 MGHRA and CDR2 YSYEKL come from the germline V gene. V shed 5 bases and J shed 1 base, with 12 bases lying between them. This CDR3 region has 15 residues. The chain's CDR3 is CASSRGGESYNEQFF. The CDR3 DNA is TGCGCCAGCAGCAGGGGCGGGGAATCCTACAATGAGCAGTTCTTC.

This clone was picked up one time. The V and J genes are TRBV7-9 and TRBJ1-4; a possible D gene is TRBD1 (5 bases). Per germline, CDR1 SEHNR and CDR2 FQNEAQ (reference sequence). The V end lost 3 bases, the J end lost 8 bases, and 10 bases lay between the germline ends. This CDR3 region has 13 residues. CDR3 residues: CASSFPGQEKLFF. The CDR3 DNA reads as TGTGCCAGCAGCTTCCCAGGGCAGGAAAAACTGTTTTTT. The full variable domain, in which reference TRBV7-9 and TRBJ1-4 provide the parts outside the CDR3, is DTGVSQNPRHKITKRGQNVTFRCDPISEHNRLYWYRQTLGQGPEFLTYFQNEAQLEKSRLLSDRFSAERPKGSFSTLEIQRTEQGDSAMYLCASSFPGQEKLFFGSGTQLSVL.

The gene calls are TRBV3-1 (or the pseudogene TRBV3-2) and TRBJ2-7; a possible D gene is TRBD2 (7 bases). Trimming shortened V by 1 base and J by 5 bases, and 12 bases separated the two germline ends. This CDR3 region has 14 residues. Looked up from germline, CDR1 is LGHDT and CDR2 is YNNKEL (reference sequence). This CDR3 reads CASSQGGGLNEQYF. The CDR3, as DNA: TGTGCCAGCAGCCAAGGGGGGGGGCTTAACGAGCAGTACTTC.

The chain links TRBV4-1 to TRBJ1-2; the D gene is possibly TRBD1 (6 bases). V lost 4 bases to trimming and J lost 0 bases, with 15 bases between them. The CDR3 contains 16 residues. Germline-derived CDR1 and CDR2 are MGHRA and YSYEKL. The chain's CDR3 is CASSPRVQGPNYGYTF. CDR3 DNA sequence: TGCGCCAGCAGCCCGAGGGTACAGGGTCCTAACTATGGCTACACCTTC.

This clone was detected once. The CDR3 here is CASSPRDRADQPQHF. In DNA form, the CDR3 reads TGTGCCAGTAGTCCCAGAGACAGGGCGGATCAGCCCCAGCATTTT. The chain combines TRBV19 with TRBJ1-5; 7 nucleotides line up with TRBD1. The CDR3 loop spans 15 amino acids. In germline, CDR1 is LNHDA, CDR2 SQIVND (reference sequence). Trimming removed 5 bases from V and 5 bases from J; junction bases left unmatched: 9.

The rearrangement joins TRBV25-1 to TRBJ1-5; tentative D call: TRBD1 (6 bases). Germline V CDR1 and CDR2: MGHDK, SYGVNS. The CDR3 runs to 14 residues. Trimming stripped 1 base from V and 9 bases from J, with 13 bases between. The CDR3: CASSESGHQRPQHF. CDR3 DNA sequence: TGTGCCAGCAGTGAATCGGGACATCAGAGGCCCCAGCATTTT. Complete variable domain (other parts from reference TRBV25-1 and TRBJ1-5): EADIYQTPRYLVIGTGKKITLECSQTMGHDKMYWYQQDPGMELHLIHYSYGVNSTEKGDLSSESTVSRIRTEHFPLTLESARPSHTSQYLCASSESGHQRPQHFGDGTRLSIL.

This CDR3 reads CSVPGTTAFF. CDR3 nucleotide sequence: TGCAGTGTACCGGGGACTACAGCTTTCTTT. This chain links TRBV20-1 with TRBJ1-1, with a weak D call TRBD1 (5 bases). V was shortened by 7 bases and J by 10 bases, with 13 bases between the two germline ends. There are 10 residues in the CDR3. Germline-derived CDR1 and CDR2 are DFQATT and SNEGSKA (reference sequence).

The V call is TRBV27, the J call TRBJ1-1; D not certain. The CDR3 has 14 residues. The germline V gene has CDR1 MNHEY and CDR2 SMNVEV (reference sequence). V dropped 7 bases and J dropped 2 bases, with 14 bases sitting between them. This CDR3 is CASIPRAGNTEAFF. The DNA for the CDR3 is TGTGCCAGCATACCAAGGGCAGGAAACACTGAAGCTTTCTTT.

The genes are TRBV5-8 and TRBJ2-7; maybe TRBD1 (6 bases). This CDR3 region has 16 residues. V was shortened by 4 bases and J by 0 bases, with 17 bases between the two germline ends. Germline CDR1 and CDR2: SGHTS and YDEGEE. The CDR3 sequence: CASSALRDTSSYEQYF. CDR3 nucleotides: TGTGCCAGCAGCGCACTCCGGGACACGAGCTCCTACGAGCAGTACTTC.

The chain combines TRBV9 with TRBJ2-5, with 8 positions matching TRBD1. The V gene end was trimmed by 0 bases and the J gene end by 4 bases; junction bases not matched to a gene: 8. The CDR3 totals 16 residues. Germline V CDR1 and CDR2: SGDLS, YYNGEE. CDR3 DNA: TGTGCCAGCAGCGTAGTCGGGCAGGGGGCGGGAGAGACCCAGTACTTC. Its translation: CASSVVGQGAGETQYF.

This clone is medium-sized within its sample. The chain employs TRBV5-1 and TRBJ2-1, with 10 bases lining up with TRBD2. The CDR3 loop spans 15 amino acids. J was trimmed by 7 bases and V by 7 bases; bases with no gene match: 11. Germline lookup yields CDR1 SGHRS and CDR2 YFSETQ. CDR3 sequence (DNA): TGCGCCAGCTCCGGTGGGCTAGCGGGGGAGAATGAGCAGTTCTTC. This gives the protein CASSGGLAGENEQFF.

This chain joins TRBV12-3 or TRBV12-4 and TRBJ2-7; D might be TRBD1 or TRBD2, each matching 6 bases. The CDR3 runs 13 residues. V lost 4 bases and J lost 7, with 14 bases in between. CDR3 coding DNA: TGTGCCAGCAGTTCCATGGGGGGCCGGGAGCAGTACTTC. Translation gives CASSSMGGREQYF.

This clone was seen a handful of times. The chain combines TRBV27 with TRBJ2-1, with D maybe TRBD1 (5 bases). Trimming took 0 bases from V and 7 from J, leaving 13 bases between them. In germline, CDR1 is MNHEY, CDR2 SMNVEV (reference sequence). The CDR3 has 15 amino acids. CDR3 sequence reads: CASSLSGAPWNEQFF. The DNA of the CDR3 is TGTGCCAGCAGTTTATCAGGGGCCCCCTGGAATGAGCAGTTCTTC.

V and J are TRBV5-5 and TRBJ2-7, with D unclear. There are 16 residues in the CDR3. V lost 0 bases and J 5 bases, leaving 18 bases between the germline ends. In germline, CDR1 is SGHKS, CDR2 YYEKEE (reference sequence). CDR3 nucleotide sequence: TGTGCCAGCAGCTTGGCCAATGGGCTCAGCTCTAACGAGCAGTACTTC. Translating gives CASSLANGLSSNEQYF. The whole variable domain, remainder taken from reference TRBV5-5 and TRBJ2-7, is DAGVTQSPTHLIKTRGQQVTLRCSPISGHKSVSWYQQVLGQGPQFIFQYYEKEERGRGNFPDRFSARQFPNYSSELNVNALLLGDSALYLCASSLANGLSSNEQYFGPGTRLTVT.

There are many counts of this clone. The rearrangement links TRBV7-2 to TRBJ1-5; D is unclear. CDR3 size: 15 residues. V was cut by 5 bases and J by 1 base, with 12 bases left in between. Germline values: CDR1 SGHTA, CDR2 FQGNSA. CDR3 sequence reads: CASSLGLGSNQPQHF. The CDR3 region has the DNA TGTGCCAGCAGCCTCGGCCTGGGGAGCAATCAGCCCCAGCATTTT.

Here the CDR3 DNA reads TGTGCCATCAGTGAAGGTCAGTCCTCAGGCTACACCTTC. Protein product: CAISEGQSSGYTF. The chain is built from TRBV10-3 and TRBJ1-2, with D uncertain. The germline CDR1 and CDR2 sequences are ENHRY and SYGVKD. The V and J ends lost 3 bases and 8 bases respectively, with 13 bases between them. The CDR3 has 13 residues.

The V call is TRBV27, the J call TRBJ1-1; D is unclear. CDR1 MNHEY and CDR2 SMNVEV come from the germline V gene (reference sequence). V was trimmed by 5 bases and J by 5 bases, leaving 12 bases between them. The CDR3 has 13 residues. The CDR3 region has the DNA TGTGCCAGCAGTATGTTACCCCAGACTGAAGCTTTCTTT. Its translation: CASSMLPQTEAFF.

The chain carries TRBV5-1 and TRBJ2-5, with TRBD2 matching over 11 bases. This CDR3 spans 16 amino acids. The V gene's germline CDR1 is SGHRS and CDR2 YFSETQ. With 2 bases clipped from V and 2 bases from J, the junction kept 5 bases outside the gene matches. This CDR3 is CASSFFIAGGQETQYF. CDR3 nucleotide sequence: TGCGCCAGCAGCTTTTTTATAGCGGGGGGGCAAGAGACCCAGTACTTC. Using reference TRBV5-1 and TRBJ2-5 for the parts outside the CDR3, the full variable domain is KAGVTQTPRYLIKTRGQQVTLSCSPISGHRSVSWYQQTPGQGLQFLFEYFSETQRNKGNFPGRFSGRQFSNSRSEMNVSTLELGDSALYLCASSFFIAGGQETQYFGPGTRLLVL.

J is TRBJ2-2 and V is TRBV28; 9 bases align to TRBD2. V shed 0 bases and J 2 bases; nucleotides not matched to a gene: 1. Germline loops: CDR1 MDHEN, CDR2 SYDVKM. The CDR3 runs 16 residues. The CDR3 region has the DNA TGTGCCAGCAGTTTATGGCGGGGGGGCAACACCGGGGAGCTGTTTTTT. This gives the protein CASSLWRGGNTGELFF.

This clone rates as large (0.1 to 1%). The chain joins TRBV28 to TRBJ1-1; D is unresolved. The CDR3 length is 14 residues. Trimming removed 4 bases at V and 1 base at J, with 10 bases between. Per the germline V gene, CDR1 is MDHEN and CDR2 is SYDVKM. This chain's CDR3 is CASSSAHPNTEAFF. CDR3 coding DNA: TGTGCCAGCAGTTCCGCACATCCGAACACTGAAGCTTTCTTT.

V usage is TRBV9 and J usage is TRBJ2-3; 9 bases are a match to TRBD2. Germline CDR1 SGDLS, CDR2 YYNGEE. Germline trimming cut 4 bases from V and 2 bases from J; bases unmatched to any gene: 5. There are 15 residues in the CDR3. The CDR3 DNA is TGTGCCAGCAGCTTTAGCGGGGGTTACACAGATACGCAGTATTTT. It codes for CASSFSGGYTDTQYF. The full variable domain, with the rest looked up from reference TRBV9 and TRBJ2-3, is DSGVTQTPKHLITATGQRVTLRCSPRSGDLSVYWYQQSLDQGLQFLIQYYNGEERAKGNILERFSAQQFPDLHSELNLSSLELGDSALYFCASSFSGGYTDTQYFGPGTRLTVL.

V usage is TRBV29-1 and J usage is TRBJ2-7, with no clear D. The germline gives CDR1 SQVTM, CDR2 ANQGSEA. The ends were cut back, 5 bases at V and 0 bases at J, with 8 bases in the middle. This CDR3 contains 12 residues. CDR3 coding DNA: TGCAGCGTTATAGAGATCTCCTACGAGCAGTACTTC. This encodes CSVIEISYEQYF.

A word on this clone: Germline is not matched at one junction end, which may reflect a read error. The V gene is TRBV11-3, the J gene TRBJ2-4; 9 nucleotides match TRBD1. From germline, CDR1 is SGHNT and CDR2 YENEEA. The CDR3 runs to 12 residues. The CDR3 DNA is TGTGCCAGCAGCTCGCCGGGACAGGGTCTGCACTTC. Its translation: CASSSPGQGLHF.

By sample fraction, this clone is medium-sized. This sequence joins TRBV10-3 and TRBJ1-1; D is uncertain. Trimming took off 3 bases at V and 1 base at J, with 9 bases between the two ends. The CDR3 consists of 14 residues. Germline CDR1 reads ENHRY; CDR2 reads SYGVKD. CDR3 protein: CAISDSQPNTEAFF. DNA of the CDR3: TGTGCCATCAGTGATTCACAGCCGAACACTGAAGCTTTCTTT.

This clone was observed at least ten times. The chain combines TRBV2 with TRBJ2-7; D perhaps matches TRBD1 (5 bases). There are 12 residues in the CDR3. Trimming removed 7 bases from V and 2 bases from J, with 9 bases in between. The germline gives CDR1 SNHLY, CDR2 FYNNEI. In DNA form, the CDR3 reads TGTGCCAGCAATGACAGCCCCTACGAGCAGTACTTC. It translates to CASNDSPYEQYF.

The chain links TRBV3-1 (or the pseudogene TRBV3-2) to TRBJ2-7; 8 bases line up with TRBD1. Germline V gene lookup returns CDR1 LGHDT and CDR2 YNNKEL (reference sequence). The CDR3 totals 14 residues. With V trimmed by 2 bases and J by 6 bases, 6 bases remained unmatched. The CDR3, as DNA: TGTGCCAGCAGCCAAATACAGGGGGAACGCGAGCAGTACTTC. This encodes CASSQIQGEREQYF.

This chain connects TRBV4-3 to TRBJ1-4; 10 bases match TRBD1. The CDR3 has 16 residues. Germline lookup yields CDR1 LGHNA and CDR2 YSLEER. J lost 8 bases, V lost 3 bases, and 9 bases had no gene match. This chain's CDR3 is CASSQSPGTGAEKLFF. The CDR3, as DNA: TGCGCCAGCAGCCAGAGCCCCGGGACAGGGGCCGAAAAACTGTTTTTT.

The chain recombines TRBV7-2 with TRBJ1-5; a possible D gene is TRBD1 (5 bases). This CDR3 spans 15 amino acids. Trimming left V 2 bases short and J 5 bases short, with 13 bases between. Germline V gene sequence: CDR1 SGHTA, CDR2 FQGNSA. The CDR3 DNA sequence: TGTGCCAGCAGCTTATACGGCAGGGTTGATCAGCCCCAGCATTTT. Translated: CASSLYGRVDQPQHF.